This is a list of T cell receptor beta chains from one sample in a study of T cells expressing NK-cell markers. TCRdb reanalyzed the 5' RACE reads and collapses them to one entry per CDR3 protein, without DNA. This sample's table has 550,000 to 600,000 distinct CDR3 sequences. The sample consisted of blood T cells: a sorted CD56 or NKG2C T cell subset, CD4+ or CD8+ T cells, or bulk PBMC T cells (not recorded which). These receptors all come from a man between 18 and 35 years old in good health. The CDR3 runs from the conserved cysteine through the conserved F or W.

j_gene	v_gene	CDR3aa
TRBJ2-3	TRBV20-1	CSANQPIRVTRSTDTQYF
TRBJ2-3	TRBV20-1	CRDPGLAGQFVTQYF
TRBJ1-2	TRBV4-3	CASSQDRVGGWYGYTF
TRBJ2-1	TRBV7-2	CASSLVGLEVEQFF
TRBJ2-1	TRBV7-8	CASSLVAHYNEQFF
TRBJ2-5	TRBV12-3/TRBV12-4	CASSPGGRETQYF
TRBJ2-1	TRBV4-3	CASSQDPARSYNEQFF
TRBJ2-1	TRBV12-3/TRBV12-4	CASSLALTSGSGDNEQFF
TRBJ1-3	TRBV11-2	CASSPGRGRSGNTIYF
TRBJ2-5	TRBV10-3	CAISELAGDETQYF
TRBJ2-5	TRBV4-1	CASSHHLAGGEGTQYF
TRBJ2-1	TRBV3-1	CASSQVESGYNEQFF
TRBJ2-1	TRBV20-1	CSATRDNRLYNEQFF
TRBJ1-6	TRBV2	CASSEEARSSYNSPLHF
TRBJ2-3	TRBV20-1	CSARLAVDDTQYF
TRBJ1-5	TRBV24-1	CATSDIRGPQHF
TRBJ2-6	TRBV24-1	CATSDGSRVTGANVLTF
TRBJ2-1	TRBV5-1	CASSPGAAEQFF
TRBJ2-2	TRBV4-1	CASRPSVVAGELFF
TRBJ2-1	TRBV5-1	CASSLAGTRRINEQFF
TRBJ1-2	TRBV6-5	CASSYSITGGYGYTF
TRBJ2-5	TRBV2	CASSDLGVGQETQYF
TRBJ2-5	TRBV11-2	CASSKPGARTGTQYF
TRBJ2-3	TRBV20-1	CSASQSRGGTDTQYF
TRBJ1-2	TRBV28	CASLRTGKYGYTF
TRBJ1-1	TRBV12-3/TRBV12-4	CASSLPLAGVTEAFF
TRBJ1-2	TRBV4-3	CASSQEGRNYGYTF
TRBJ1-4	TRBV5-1	CASSLGSVATNEKLFF
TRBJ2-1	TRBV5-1	CASSLALRYSYNEQFF
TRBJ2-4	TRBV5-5	CASSLAWVPQYF
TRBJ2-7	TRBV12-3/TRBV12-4	CASSSPHYEQYF
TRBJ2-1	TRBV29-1	CSVDGSLSYNEQFF
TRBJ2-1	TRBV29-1	CSVRYTGVGYNEQFF
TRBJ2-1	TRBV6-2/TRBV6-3	CASIPHRDGYNEQFF
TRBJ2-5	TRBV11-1	CASSSTSGGEETQYF
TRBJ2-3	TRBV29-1	CSVEGMTGDTQYF
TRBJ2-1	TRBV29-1	CSVLGLAGSEQFF
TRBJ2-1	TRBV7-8	CASRPSQAHNEQFF
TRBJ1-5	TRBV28	CASGVLLGQPQHF
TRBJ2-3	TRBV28	CATRRDRSTDTQYF